The 18 T cell receptor beta chains below were found in one sample sequenced in a study of cytomegalovirus exposure and HLA in healthy donors. 13 Jbeta primers and 60 Vbeta primers were used for the PCR. TCRdb's table, derived via immunoSEQ multiplex PCR, lists solely in-frame clones and lacks some. The data show 95,000 to 150,000 clones, 60% to 75% seen once. The sample consisted of PBMCs. These receptors all come from a woman aged 50 to 65 in good health and CMV-seropositive.

This chain uses TRBV27 with TRBJ2-5; 10 bases map to TRBD2. With 6 bases clipped from V and 11 bases from J, the junction kept 15 bases outside the gene matches. Germline V gives CDR1 MNHEY, CDR2 SMNVEV (reference sequence). This CDR3 is built from 15 residues. CDR3: CASSDILQRGGEQYF. Written as DNA, the CDR3 is TGTGCCAGCAGCGACATTCTGCAGCGGGGGGGAGAGCAGTACTTC.

The chain joins TRBV4-1 to TRBJ2-5; TRBD2 might be the D (7 bases). The ends were cut back, 0 bases at V and 3 bases at J, with 14 bases in the middle. CDR1 MGHRA and CDR2 YSYEKL come from the germline V gene. The CDR3 is 16 residues long. CDR3 nucleotide sequence: TGCGCCAGCAGCCAAGATCGCGGGGGCTCCAAAGAGACCCAGTACTTC. It specifies CASSQDRGGSKETQYF.

This chain links TRBV7-8 with TRBJ1-4, with D perhaps TRBD1 (5 bases). The germline gives CDR1 SGHVS, CDR2 FQNEAQ. V shed 0 bases and J shed 4 bases, with 9 bases lying between them. CDR3 length equals 15 residues. CDR3: CASSLADRNNEKLFF. CDR3 in DNA: TGTGCCAGCAGCTTAGCAGACAGAAATAATGAAAAACTGTTTTTT.

This clone was found a few times. The J gene is TRBJ2-2, the V gene TRBV5-1; D gene ambiguous. V shed 0 bases and J shed 6 bases, with 15 bases lying between them. The length of the CDR3 is 16 residues. Germline CDR1 is SGHRS and CDR2 is YFSETQ. The CDR3 protein is CASSLGFGQVAGELFF. The CDR3 DNA sequence: TGCGCCAGCAGCTTGGGATTTGGTCAGGTCGCCGGGGAGCTGTTTTTT.

The chain combines TRBV29-1 with TRBJ1-1; D is unresolved. V lost 7 bases to trimming and J lost 1 base, with 7 bases between them. Per the germline V gene, CDR1 is SQVTM and CDR2 is ANQGSEA. The CDR3 sequence is 11 residues long. Here the CDR3 DNA reads TGCAGCGGGTACAGGAACACTGAAGCTTTCTTT. Its protein product is CSGYRNTEAFF.

The chain uses TRBV27 and TRBJ1-5; D possibly corresponds to TRBD1 (5 bases). Germline V gene data show CDR1 as MNHEY and CDR2 as SMNVEV (reference sequence). The CDR3 extends over 16 amino acids. Between the trimmed V and J ends, which lost 6 bases and 6 bases, there was a span of 21 bases. For the CDR3, the DNA is TGTGCCAGCAGCCCAGGGCTTGGCAGGGTTGGTCAGCCCCAGCATTTT. Encoded protein: CASSPGLGRVGQPQHF.

This clone was seen a few times. The chain uses TRBV14 and TRBJ2-3, with D hard to call. With 5 bases removed from V and 2 bases from J, the gap between germline ends came to 2 bases. CDR1 and CDR2 from the germline V gene are SGHDN and FVKESK. The CDR3 has 11 residues. The CDR3 region has the DNA TGTGCCAGCAGCTACACAGATACGCAGTATTTT. It specifies CASSYTDTQYF.

The V call is TRBV5-1, the J call TRBJ2-3; a possible D gene is TRBD2 (6 bases). CDR3 length: 16 amino acids. Between the trimmed V and J ends, which lost 0 bases and 0 bases, there was a span of 11 bases. Germline V gene lookup returns CDR1 SGHRS and CDR2 YFSETQ. CDR3 sequence reads: CASSLVGGTSTDTQYF. In DNA, the CDR3 is TGCGCCAGCAGCTTGGTTGGGGGGACTAGCACAGATACGCAGTATTTT. Full variable domain (remainder filled in from reference TRBV5-1 and TRBJ2-3): KAGVTQTPRYLIKTRGQQVTLSCSPISGHRSVSWYQQTPGQGLQFLFEYFSETQRNKGNFPGRFSGRQFSNSRSEMNVSTLELGDSALYLCASSLVGGTSTDTQYFGPGTRLTVL.

The CDR3 spells CASSYAGTGTYEQYF. The CDR3 DNA reads as TGTGCCAGCAGTTACGCCGGGACAGGGACCTACGAGCAGTACTTC. This chain links TRBV6-6 with TRBJ2-5, with 9 nucleotides matching TRBD1. The better agreement between TRBJ2-7 and the DNA end casts doubt on the J call. This CDR3 region has 15 residues. Germline CDR1 is MNHNY and CDR2 is SVGAGI (reference sequence).

The sample holds one count of this clone. The J gene is TRBJ1-3, the V gene TRBV9; perhaps TRBD1 as D (6 bases). Germline values: CDR1 SGDLS, CDR2 YYNGEE. CDR3 length: 14 residues. Trimming took 4 bases from V and 2 from J, leaving 10 bases between them. Here the CDR3 DNA reads TGTGCCAGCAGCCAACAGGGAGCTGGAAACACCATATATTTT. It translates to CASSQQGAGNTIYF.

The chain recombines TRBV30 with TRBJ1-6; no clear D. The CDR3 covers 15 residues. V lost 6 bases to trimming and J lost 0 bases, with 12 bases between them. Germline V gene lookup returns CDR1 GTSNPN and CDR2 SVGIG (reference sequence). CDR3 DNA: TGTGCCTGCAACCCAGGTTACTCCTATAATTCACCCCTCCACTTT. Its translation is CACNPGYSYNSPLHF. Full variable domain (rest looked up from reference TRBV30 and TRBJ1-6): SQTIHQWPATLVQPVGSPLSLECTVEGTSNPNLYWYRQAAGRGLQLLFYSVGIGQISSEVPQNLSASRPQDRQFILSSKKLLLSDSGFYLCACNPGYSYNSPLHFGNGTRLTVT.

This clone was seen more than once but under ten times. The rearrangement uses TRBV5-4 and TRBJ2-1; 8 bases fit TRBD1. Germline CDR1 is SGHNT and CDR2 is YYREEE (reference sequence). After removal of 1 base from V and 3 bases from J, the junction contained 6 bases not matched to a gene. The CDR3 has 16 amino acids. As DNA, the CDR3 is TGTGCCAGCAGCTTGTACCGACAGGGGAACTACAATGAGCAGTTCTTC. Its protein product is CASSLYRQGNYNEQFF.

The gene calls are TRBV7-2 and TRBJ2-3; D remains ambiguous. V was trimmed by 4 bases and J by 2 bases, leaving 7 bases between them. The CDR3 is made up of 13 amino acids. Germline V gene lookup returns CDR1 SGHTA and CDR2 FQGNSA. The DNA of the CDR3 is TGTGCCAGCAGCTCTATCATCACAGATACGCAGTATTTT. It encodes CASSSIITDTQYF.

V gene TRBV7-2 combines with J gene TRBJ1-6, with a tentative D call TRBD1 (5 bases). V lost 3 bases and J 8 bases, leaving 14 bases between the germline ends. Germline V gives CDR1 SGHTA, CDR2 FQGNSA. This CDR3 contains 15 residues. This chain's CDR3 is CASSFTQARDSPLHF. The CDR3 region has the DNA TGTGCCAGCAGCTTCACACAGGCTCGGGATTCACCCCTCCACTTT.

The chain uses TRBV5-6 and TRBJ1-6, with 7 bases that match TRBD1. V trimming: 4 bases; J trimming: 9 bases; junction bases outside the gene matches: 22. CDR1 is SGHDT and CDR2 is YYEEEE in the germline V gene. The CDR3 is made up of 19 amino acids. The CDR3 nucleotides read TGTGCCAGCAGCATACATTCCCGGGACAGAGTACGGCCGGTTTCACCCCTCCACTTT. Its protein product is CASSIHSRDRVRPVSPLHF. The entire variable domain, with the rest obtained from reference TRBV5-6 and TRBJ1-6, is as follows: DAGVTQSPTHLIKTRGQQVTLRCSPKSGHDTVSWYQQALGQGPQFIFQYYEEEERQRGNFPDRFSGHQFPNYSSELNVNALLLGDSALYLCASSIHSRDRVRPVSPLHFGNGTRLTVT.

This clone was seen only a few times. The V gene is TRBV5-8, the J gene TRBJ2-3; 9 nucleotides match TRBD2. Germline CDR1 is SGHTS and CDR2 is YDEGEE. This CDR3 contains 15 residues. After removal of 1 base from V and 10 bases from J, the junction contained 10 bases not matched to a gene. CDR3 loop: CASSLLLAGPSSQYF. CDR3 in DNA: TGTGCCAGCAGCTTGCTGCTAGCGGGGCCTTCGTCGCAGTATTTT.

This clone was found a few times. V is TRBV4-2 and J is TRBJ2-1; TRBD2 matches 11 bases. The CDR3 length is 16 residues. J was trimmed by 7 bases and V by 6 bases; bases with no gene match: 11. CDR1 LGHNA and CDR2 YNFKEQ come from the germline V gene. CDR3 DNA: TGTGCCAGCAGTCCCCGGATAGCGGGGGGGCGGAATGAGCAGTTCTTC. Its protein product is CASSPRIAGGRNEQFF.

The V gene is TRBV5-4, the J gene TRBJ1-1, with TRBD1 identical over 8 bases. The CDR3 extends over 13 amino acids. V lost 6 bases to trimming and J lost 5 bases; unmatched junction nucleotides: 6. Germline CDR1 and CDR2: SGHNT and YYREEE (reference sequence). CDR3 residues: CASKGQGGTEAFF. The CDR3 nucleotides are TGTGCCAGCAAAGGACAGGGTGGGACTGAAGCTTTCTTT.